Below are 27 T cell receptor beta chains sequenced from a single sample in a study of blood T cells in healthy people across ages. Primers used in a second PCR of about 7 to 11 cycles were a sample-barcoded 5' primer and a J-beta primer mix. TCRdb processed the 5' RACE reads anew with MiXCR; each CDR3 protein has one entry. The table shows about a million distinct CDR3 sequences, with roughly 43% occurring only once. What was sequenced was blood. The receptors come from a man aged 25-45 years in good health.

V gene TRBV27 combines with J gene TRBJ2-3; TRBD2 aligns across 13 bases. The CDR3 spans 15 residues. CDR1 and CDR2 from the germline V gene are MNHEY and SMNVEV (reference sequence). The J segment lost 7 bases and the V segment lost 3 bases, leaving 4 bases of the junction unmatched. The CDR3: CASSFTSGGANTQYF. The CDR3 nucleotides are TGTGCCAGCAGTTTTACTAGCGGGGGGGCGAATACGCAGTATTTT.

This clonotype has more than one count but fewer than ten. The chain carries TRBV7-2 and TRBJ2-3, with D maybe TRBD1 (6 bases). CDR1 SGHTA and CDR2 FQGNSA come from the germline V gene. This CDR3 region has 16 residues. V was shortened by 5 bases and J by 0 bases, with 15 bases between the two germline ends. Here the CDR3 DNA reads TGTGCCAGCAGCCCCCGACAGGCCGCTAGCACAGATACGCAGTATTTT. It translates to CASSPRQAASTDTQYF. Combining the CDR3 with reference TRBV7-2 and TRBJ2-3 gives the whole variable domain GAGVSQSPSNKVTEKGKDVELRCDPISGHTALYWYRQSLGQGLEFLIYFQGNSAPDKSGLPSDRFSAERTGGSVSTLTIQRTQQEDSAVYLCASSPRQAASTDTQYFGPGTRLTVL.

The chain is built from TRBV4-1 and TRBJ2-5, with D possibly being TRBD2 (5 bases). Germline values: CDR1 MGHRA, CDR2 YSYEKL. This CDR3 spans 17 amino acids. V lost 3 bases to trimming and J lost 2 bases, with 19 bases between them. The CDR3 DNA reads as TGCGCCAGCAGCCAGTATTGGAGAGGGTTTGGACAAGAGACCCAGTACTTC. This encodes CASSQYWRGFGQETQYF.

This rearrangement joins TRBV7-2 to TRBJ2-5, with D tentatively TRBD2 (6 bases). Trimming stripped 5 bases from V and 0 bases from J, with 10 bases between. This CDR3 is built from 14 residues. Germline CDR1 is SGHTA and CDR2 is FQGNSA. In DNA, the CDR3 is TGTGCCAGCAGCCGTGTAGCGGACCAAGAGACCCAGTACTTC. Protein product: CASSRVADQETQYF.

This clonotype showed up just a few times. The J gene is TRBJ2-1, the V gene TRBV11-3; 7 bases match TRBD2. The ends lost 2 bases at V and 6 bases at J; junction bases unmatched: 4. This CDR3 region has 14 residues. From germline, CDR1 is SGHNT and CDR2 YENEEA. Here the CDR3 reads CASSLMSGANEQFF. CDR3 in DNA: TGTGCCAGCAGCTTAATGAGCGGGGCCAATGAGCAGTTCTTC.

This chain links TRBV6-1 with TRBJ2-7; D is ambiguous. The V end was cut by 11 bases, the J end by 7 bases, with 12 bases between. The CDR3 loop spans 10 amino acids. Germline CDR1 and CDR2: MNHNS and SASEGT. CDR3 coding DNA: TGTGCCGCTTATTACAATGAGCAGTACTTC. This sequence encodes CAAYYNEQYF.

V is TRBV6-6 and J is TRBJ1-1, with D possibly matching TRBD1 (5 bases). The CDR3 runs to 13 residues. Germline assignment: CDR1 MNHNY and CDR2 SVGAGI (reference sequence). Trimming shortened V by 7 bases and J by 1 base, and 10 bases separated the two germline ends. The chain's CDR3 is CASIMGRNTEAFF. CDR3 nucleotides: TGTGCCAGCATCATGGGACGGAACACTGAAGCTTTCTTT.

In its sample, this clonotype was seen a few times. The V gene is TRBV9, the J gene TRBJ1-2; D is undetermined. Trimming left V 0 bases short and J 3 bases short, with 15 bases between. Germline V gene lookup returns CDR1 SGDLS and CDR2 YYNGEE. The CDR3 has 16 amino acids. The CDR3 coding sequence is TGTGCCAGCAGCGTAGGTACGGGCTTCAGCGACTATGGCTACACCTTC. Translation gives CASSVGTGFSDYGYTF.

The chain joins TRBV29-1 to TRBJ2-7; D is unclear. V dropped 7 bases and J dropped 6 bases, with 22 bases sitting between them. The CDR3 contains 14 residues. Germline V gene sequence: CDR1 SQVTM, CDR2 ANQGSEA. Here the CDR3 reads CSALLETTPSEQYF. Written as DNA, the CDR3 is TGCAGCGCGTTACTGGAGACGACGCCCTCCGAGCAGTACTTC.

The chain links TRBV3-1 to TRBJ2-7; D unclear. Germline V gives CDR1 LGHDT, CDR2 YNNKEL (reference sequence). The V end lost 3 bases, the J end lost 3 bases, and 9 bases lay between the germline ends. The CDR3 runs to 13 residues. CDR3 sequence (DNA): TGTGCCAGCAGCCATACGTCCTACTACGAGCAGTACTTC. It encodes CASSHTSYYEQYF.

The chain employs TRBV5-1 and TRBJ2-4, with 7 nucleotides matching TRBD1. Germline-derived CDR1 and CDR2 are SGHRS and YFSETQ. J was trimmed by 2 bases and V by 2 bases; bases with no gene match: 4. The CDR3 loop spans 15 amino acids. The CDR3 DNA reads TGCGCCAGCAGCTTAGCACAGGGGTCCAAAAACATTCAGTACTTC. Protein product: CASSLAQGSKNIQYF.

V is TRBV18 and J is TRBJ2-2; D is unclear. V dropped 1 base and J dropped 3 bases, with 9 bases sitting between them. Per the germline V gene, CDR1 is KGHSH and CDR2 is LQKENI. The length of the CDR3 is 15 residues. The CDR3: CASSPRQADTGELFF. CDR3 nucleotides: TGTGCCAGCTCACCACGGCAGGCCGACACCGGGGAGCTGTTTTTT.

This clonotype has more than one count but fewer than ten. The V call is TRBV2, the J call TRBJ2-1, with 10 bases fitting TRBD2. CDR1 SNHLY and CDR2 FYNNEI come from the germline V gene. The length of the CDR3 is 17 residues. J lost 9 bases, V lost 3 bases, and 14 bases had no gene match. The CDR3 loop reads CASSEQRGGRFGVEQFF. In DNA form, the CDR3 reads TGTGCCAGCAGTGAGCAGCGGGGGGGCAGATTTGGGGTTGAGCAGTTCTTC.

The CDR3 DNA is TGCAGTGCTAGACCGCCGACGGGAGGCCAGCCCCAGCATTTT. This encodes CSARPPTGGQPQHF. J is TRBJ1-5 and V is TRBV20-1; D gene ambiguous. This CDR3 is built from 14 residues. Looked up from germline, CDR1 is DFQATT and CDR2 is SNEGSKA (reference sequence). The V end lost 2 bases, the J end lost 7 bases, and 15 bases lay between the germline ends.

This clonotype appeared a few times. J is TRBJ1-6 and V is TRBV6-4; 9 bases line up with TRBD1. The CDR3 has 19 amino acids. J lost 0 bases, V lost 6 bases, and 12 bases had no gene match. Germline CDR1 and CDR2: MRHNA and SNTAGT. The CDR3 loop reads CASSQTGGDFGSYNSPLHF. DNA of the CDR3: TGTGCCAGCAGCCAGACAGGGGGGGACTTTGGCTCCTATAATTCACCCCTCCACTTT.

This clonotype was seen ten or more times. The CDR3 DNA sequence: TGTGCCAGCAGCCAAGATCCCAGATCCGAGCAGTACTTC. Its protein product is CASSQDPRSEQYF. The chain has TRBV3-1 and TRBJ2-7, with D unclear. The V end was cut by 0 bases, the J end by 6 bases, with 9 bases between. Germline values: CDR1 LGHDT, CDR2 YNNKEL (reference sequence). The CDR3 is 13 residues long.

This clonotype was counted a few times. The chain links TRBV4-1 to TRBJ2-4; D is possibly TRBD1 or TRBD2 (5 bases each). CDR1 and CDR2 (germline): MGHRA, YSYEKL. This CDR3 is built from 16 residues. V lost 2 bases and J lost 5, with 16 bases in between. The CDR3 DNA is TGCGCCAGCAGCCAAAAGGGGAGTGGTCTAGAAAACATTCAGTACTTC. Its translation: CASSQKGSGLENIQYF.

J is TRBJ1-2 and V is TRBV29-1; D call uncertain. Trimming took off 1 base at V and 8 bases at J, with 17 bases between the two ends. The CDR3 totals 14 residues. CDR1 is SQVTM and CDR2 is ANQGSEA in the germline V gene. This CDR3 is CSVEVGGSGSGYTF. In DNA form, the CDR3 reads TGCAGCGTTGAAGTCGGAGGTTCCGGGAGCGGCTACACCTTC. Filled out from reference TRBV29-1 and TRBJ1-2, the complete variable domain reads SAVISQKPSRDICQRGTSLTIQCQVDSQVTMMFWYRQQPGQSLTLIATANQGSEATYESGFVIDKFPISRPNLTFSTLTVSNMSPEDSSIYLCSVEVGGSGSGYTFGSGTRLTVV.

Only a few counts were recorded for this clonotype. The chain joins TRBV5-6 to TRBJ2-3; 11 bases match TRBD2. This CDR3 contains 16 residues. Unmatched junction bases numbered 4, after V lost 4 bases and J lost 0 bases. The V gene's germline CDR1 is SGHDT and CDR2 YYEEEE. The CDR3 sequence: CASSKLAGASTDTQYF. The CDR3 region has the DNA TGTGCCAGCAGCAAACTAGCGGGGGCTAGCACAGATACGCAGTATTTT.

In its sample, this clonotype was seen a few times. The V call is TRBV29-1, the J call TRBJ1-6; D gene uncertain. This CDR3 has 13 amino acids. Trimming removed 0 bases from V and 14 bases from J, with 14 bases in between. Germline V gene sequence: CDR1 SQVTM, CDR2 ANQGSEA. CDR3 nucleotides: TGCAGCGTTGAAGACAGTATATTGCGGACCCTCCACTTT. This codes for CSVEDSILRTLHF.

V is TRBV29-1 and J is TRBJ1-1; TRBD1 is a possible D gene (6 bases). This CDR3 has 14 residues. The V end was cut by 4 bases, the J end by 2 bases, with 14 bases between. In germline, CDR1 is SQVTM, CDR2 ANQGSEA. The CDR3: CSVVNLGGNTEAFF. The DNA for the CDR3 is TGCAGCGTTGTGAATTTAGGGGGAAACACTGAAGCTTTCTTT.

This clonotype was seen a handful of times. The J gene is TRBJ1-6, the V gene TRBV5-1; perhaps TRBD1 as D (6 bases). The V and J ends lost 0 bases and 9 bases respectively, with 10 bases between them. Germline V CDR1 and CDR2: SGHRS, YFSETQ. The CDR3 covers 14 residues. The CDR3 region has the DNA TGCGCCAGCAGCTTGGACAGGGCGGGTTCACCCCTCCACTTT. It codes for CASSLDRAGSPLHF.

The chain combines TRBV6-6 with TRBJ1-1; 9 bases are a match to TRBD1. Germline V lookup: CDR1 MNHNY, CDR2 SVGAGI (reference sequence). The CDR3 extends over 14 amino acids. Losses at the gene ends were 6 bases for V and 4 bases for J; bases not matched to a gene: 6. CDR3 sequence reads: CASSGQGSGTEAFF. The CDR3 DNA follows: TGTGCCAGCAGCGGACAGGGGAGCGGCACTGAAGCTTTCTTT.

The rearrangement uses TRBV12-3 or TRBV12-4 and TRBJ2-2; 8 bases align to TRBD2. Germline trimming cut 6 bases from V and 0 bases from J; bases unmatched to any gene: 3. The CDR3 covers 15 residues. Here the CDR3 DNA reads TGTGCCAGCAGCCCGGGGGGGTCGAACACCGGGGAGCTGTTTTTT. It specifies CASSPGGSNTGELFF.

In its sample, this clonotype was seen once. The rearrangement joins TRBV11-3 to TRBJ1-1; perhaps TRBD1 as D (6 bases). CDR1 is SGHNT, CDR2 YENEEA, per germline. This CDR3 is 14 amino acids long. V was shortened by 6 bases and J by 3 bases, with 14 bases between the two germline ends. CDR3 nucleotide sequence: TGTGCCAGCAGAGAAAGGGGGATAGACACTGAAGCTTTCTTT. Protein sequence: CASRERGIDTEAFF.

This chain joins TRBV7-2 and TRBJ1-6, with 7 positions matching TRBD1. J gave up 10 bases and V 5 bases, and 2 bases lay outside the gene matches. Germline V gene data show CDR1 as SGHTA and CDR2 as FQGNSA. The CDR3 has 12 amino acids. The CDR3 is CASSRQGSPLHF. In DNA, the CDR3 is TGTGCCAGCAGCCGACAGGGCTCACCCCTCCACTTT.

The genes are TRBV7-9 and TRBJ1-2; no clear D. Germline-derived CDR1 and CDR2 are SEHNR and FQNEAQ (reference sequence). V lost 1 base to trimming and J lost 4 bases, with 16 bases between them. The CDR3 loop spans 16 amino acids. The CDR3 loop reads CASSLETWEIIYGYTF. The CDR3 nucleotides are TGTGCCAGCAGCTTAGAAACCTGGGAGATTATCTATGGCTACACCTTC.